The 30 T cell receptor beta chains given below trace back to one sample, sequenced in a study of pediatric ulcerative colitis. Rectal tissue came from one to two pinch biopsies taken at colonoscopy. Libraries were prepared by immunoSEQ multiplex PCR; TCRdb keeps only in-frame clonotypes and omits some of them. The table has around 36,000 clones, 80% to 90% seen once; the top ten hold 1.1%. Sequencing input: gut tissue. These receptors were obtained from a boy between 10 and 17 years old with mild ulcerative colitis.

CDR3 region: CASRPPGTGGSIYGYTF. CDR3 coding DNA: TGTGCCAGTAGGCCCCCCGGGACAGGGGGCTCTATCTATGGCTACACCTTC. The chain recombines TRBV19 with TRBJ1-2, with 12 nucleotides matching TRBD1. The V and J ends lost 6 bases and 4 bases, in that order; junction bases with no gene match: 12. The CDR3 is 17 amino acids. The germline V gene has CDR1 LNHDA and CDR2 SQIVND (reference sequence).

The CDR3 reads CASSLAAGIRNEQFF. DNA for the CDR3: TGTGCCAGCAGCTTGGCGGCAGGGATAAGGAATGAGCAGTTCTTC. The V call is TRBV5-4, the J call TRBJ2-1; the D gene is possibly TRBD1 (5 bases). This CDR3 contains 15 residues. Germline V CDR1 and CDR2: SGHNT, YYREEE (reference sequence). The V end was cut by 0 bases, the J end by 7 bases, with 14 bases between.

This chain connects TRBV5-4 to TRBJ2-1, with TRBD2 as a possible D gene (6 bases). V lost 2 bases and J 7 bases, leaving 19 bases between the germline ends. This CDR3 spans 16 amino acids. Germline-derived CDR1 and CDR2 are SGHNT and YYREEE (reference sequence). The CDR3 loop reads CASSFVSASVGNEQFF. The CDR3 DNA sequence: TGTGCCAGCAGCTTCGTCAGTGCTAGCGTTGGGAATGAGCAGTTCTTC.

Here the CDR3 DNA reads TGTGCCAGCAGCATCGGGGGGAACCTTTGGGAGCAGTACTTC. This sequence encodes CASSIGGNLWEQYF. The gene calls are TRBV2 and TRBJ2-7, with 7 bases matching TRBD2. The CDR3 is made up of 14 amino acids. Trimming cost V 6 bases and J 7 bases; bases outside gene matches: 12. Germline CDR1 reads SNHLY; CDR2 reads FYNNEI.

The chain is built from TRBV5-1 and TRBJ1-2; D is ambiguous. Deletions cut 0 bases from V and 8 bases from J, with 17 bases between. This CDR3 is built from 15 residues. Germline CDR1 reads SGHRS; CDR2 reads YFSETQ. This CDR3 is CASSLEPLQWTGYTF. Written as DNA, the CDR3 is TGCGCCAGCAGCTTGGAGCCTCTGCAGTGGACCGGCTACACCTTC.

V and J are TRBV19 and TRBJ1-2, with D maybe TRBD1 (5 bases). This CDR3 comprises 16 residues. The ends were cut back, 7 bases at V and 1 base at J, with 19 bases in the middle. Germline V gene sequence: CDR1 LNHDA, CDR2 SQIVND (reference sequence). CDR3 in DNA: TGTGCCAGTAACGGACCGGGACGGCAAATTAACTATGGCTACACCTTC. It encodes CASNGPGRQINYGYTF.

This chain links TRBV30 with TRBJ2-7; D remains unclear. CDR3 length: 12 amino acids. Trimming removed 0 bases from V and 6 bases from J, with 9 bases in between. Germline CDR1 and CDR2: GTSNPN and SVGIG (reference sequence). This CDR3 is CAWSVMAVEQYF. The CDR3 DNA sequence: TGTGCCTGGAGTGTAATGGCAGTCGAGCAGTACTTC. Variable domain in full (rest from reference TRBV30 and TRBJ2-7): SQTIHQWPATLVQPVGSPLSLECTVEGTSNPNLYWYRQAAGRGLQLLFYSVGIGQISSEVPQNLSASRPQDRQFILSSKKLLLSDSGFYLCAWSVMAVEQYFGPGTRLTVT.

This chain connects TRBV7-2 to TRBJ2-5; D is unclear. V was cut by 1 base and J by 0 bases, with 9 bases left in between. CDR1 is SGHTA, CDR2 FQGNSA, per germline. The CDR3 has 15 residues. CDR3 in amino acids: CASSLDVAYQETQYF. The CDR3 DNA is TGTGCCAGCAGCTTAGACGTGGCGTACCAAGAGACCCAGTACTTC.

The V and J genes are TRBV5-1 and TRBJ1-1; perhaps TRBD1 as D (5 bases). Germline V gene sequence: CDR1 SGHRS, CDR2 YFSETQ. Trimming removed 5 bases from V and 2 bases from J, with 10 bases in between. The length of the CDR3 is 13 residues. CDR3 amino acids: CASRGRQNTEAFF. CDR3 coding DNA: TGCGCCAGCAGGGGACGCCAAAACACTGAAGCTTTCTTT.

The chain joins TRBV5-1 to TRBJ1-3; D is unclear. V lost 0 bases and J lost 1, with 8 bases in between. This CDR3 has 15 residues. CDR1 is SGHRS and CDR2 is YFSETQ in the germline V gene. The CDR3 region is CASSLGAMSGNTIYF. CDR3 coding DNA: TGCGCCAGCAGCTTGGGGGCAATGTCTGGAAACACCATATATTTT.

The rearrangement uses TRBV27 and TRBJ2-6; D ambiguous. Trimming removed 8 bases at V and 4 bases at J, with 9 bases between. CDR3 length: 13 amino acids. The germline V gene has CDR1 MNHEY and CDR2 SMNVEV (reference sequence). Here the CDR3 reads CASSRPGANVLTF. The CDR3 DNA follows: TGTGCCAGCTCCCGTCCCGGGGCCAACGTCCTGACTTTC.

As DNA, the CDR3 is TGTGCCAGTAGCCGTCACCCCCAAGAGACCCAGTACTTC. It specifies CASSRHPQETQYF. The V and J genes are TRBV19 and TRBJ2-5; D ambiguous. The V end was cut by 6 bases, the J end by 1 base, with 9 bases between. The CDR3 has 13 amino acids. Per germline, CDR1 LNHDA and CDR2 SQIVND (reference sequence).

The chain employs TRBV10-2 and TRBJ1-6; 7 bases are a match to TRBD1. Per germline, CDR1 WSHSY and CDR2 SAAADI. The CDR3 covers 15 residues. V dropped 6 bases and J dropped 8; count of bases not matched to a gene: 10. CDR3 loop: CASRLRQGQYSPLHF. CDR3 coding DNA: TGCGCCAGCAGATTAAGACAGGGCCAATATTCACCCCTCCACTTT.

The sample holds a few counts of this clone. V is TRBV6-5 and J is TRBJ1-6, with unresolved D. Germline-derived CDR1 and CDR2 are MNHEY and SVGAGI. The CDR3 runs to 13 residues. Trimming took 6 bases from V and 7 from J, leaving 10 bases between them. The CDR3 nucleotides are TGTGCCAGCAGCCTCTCCCCGAATTCACCCCTCCACTTT. Translated: CASSLSPNSPLHF.

V usage is TRBV5-8 and J usage is TRBJ1-3; weak D call: TRBD1 (5 bases). The germline V gene encodes CDR1 SGHTS and CDR2 YDEGEE. The CDR3 is 15 residues long. The ends were cut back, 0 bases at V and 2 bases at J, with 9 bases in the middle. The CDR3 bases are TGTGCCAGCAGCTTGGTCGGGGGAACTGGAAACACCATATATTTT. It encodes CASSLVGGTGNTIYF.

The chain joins TRBV11-2 to TRBJ2-7; 10 nucleotides agree with TRBD1. The V segment lost 0 bases and the J segment 3 bases; nucleotides outside the gene matches: 8. The CDR3 spans 17 residues. Germline V gene data show CDR1 as SGHAT and CDR2 as FQNNGV. The CDR3 DNA reads TGTGCCAGCAGCTTAGACCGGCCGGGACAGGGGTACTACGAGCAGTACTTC. This translates into CASSLDRPGQGYYEQYF.

The chain joins TRBV29-1 to TRBJ1-1; perhaps TRBD1 as D (6 bases). Trimming took 4 bases from V and 5 from J, leaving 14 bases between them. The CDR3 is 13 residues long. From germline, CDR1 is SQVTM and CDR2 ANQGSEA. The CDR3: CSVVQGLSTEAFF. The CDR3 region has the DNA TGCAGCGTTGTTCAGGGGCTAAGTACTGAAGCTTTCTTT.

Turning to this clone: The same CDR3 arises from other DNA sequences in this sample as well. This chain uses TRBV5-1 with TRBJ1-1; maybe TRBD1 (6 bases). V was shortened by 4 bases and J by 0 bases, with 13 bases between the two germline ends. Germline loops: CDR1 SGHRS, CDR2 YFSETQ. This CDR3 is 15 amino acids long. The CDR3 bases are TGCGCCAGCAGCCCCTCTGGGGGGCTGAACACTGAAGCTTTCTTT. Translation gives CASSPSGGLNTEAFF.

The chain has TRBV5-4 and TRBJ1-2; D not certain. This CDR3 has 13 residues. Trimming took 0 bases from V and 2 from J, leaving 5 bases between them. The germline CDR1 and CDR2 sequences are SGHNT and YYREEE (reference sequence). The CDR3 region has the DNA TGTGCCAGCAGCTTGGCCGGGAACTATGGCTACACCTTC. It yields the protein CASSLAGNYGYTF.

V and J are TRBV11-3 and TRBJ1-4; D remains ambiguous. The V gene lost 0 bases and the J gene lost 7 bases, with 6 bases spanning the gap. This CDR3 is built from 13 residues. Germline V gene sequence: CDR1 SGHNT, CDR2 YENEEA. The CDR3 here is CASSLEGGEKLFF. In DNA, the CDR3 is TGTGCCAGCAGCTTAGAGGGTGGTGAAAAACTGTTTTTT. Full variable domain (remainder filled in from reference TRBV11-3 and TRBJ1-4): EAGVVQSPRYKIIEKKQPVAFWCNPISGHNTLYWYLQNLGQGPELLIRYENEEAVDDSQLPKDRFSAERLKGVDSTLKIQPAELGDSAVYLCASSLEGGEKLFFGSGTQLSVL.

This chain joins TRBV18 and TRBJ1-1; 10 nucleotides match TRBD1. The CDR3 is 14 amino acids. Germline loops: CDR1 KGHSH, CDR2 LQKENI. V dropped 5 bases and J dropped 4; count of bases not matched to a gene: 4. DNA for the CDR3: TGTGCCAGCTCATCCCGGGACAGGGGCACTGAAGCTTTCTTT. Protein sequence: CASSSRDRGTEAFF.

The chain recombines TRBV11-2 with TRBJ1-2; D is perhaps TRBD1 (5 bases). V dropped 5 bases and J dropped 7 bases, with 11 bases sitting between them. The CDR3 spans 12 residues. Germline V gene data show CDR1 as SGHAT and CDR2 as FQNNGV. Written as DNA, the CDR3 is TGTGCCAGCAGCCAAACAGGAGCTGGCTACACCTTC. Amino acid sequence: CASSQTGAGYTF.

The CDR3 sequence: CASSSSYGAYEQYF. The CDR3, as DNA: TGTGCCAGCAGCTCCTCTTACGGGGCCTACGAGCAGTACTTC. The chain is built from TRBV7-2 and TRBJ2-7; possible D gene TRBD2, 5 bases. V shed 4 bases and J shed 2 bases, with 12 bases lying between them. This CDR3 is 14 amino acids long. Germline V gene sequence: CDR1 SGHTA, CDR2 FQGNSA.

The chain links TRBV5-6 to TRBJ1-1; 11 bases agree with TRBD1. The trim removed 4 bases at V and 5 bases at J, leaving 4 bases unmatched. The CDR3 is made up of 14 amino acids. In germline, CDR1 is SGHDT, CDR2 YYEEEE. The DNA for the CDR3 is TGTGCCAGCAGCAAAGGACAGGGGGCGACTGAAGCTTTCTTT. As protein: CASSKGQGATEAFF. Based on the CDR3 plus reference TRBV5-6 and TRBJ1-1, the full variable domain is DAGVTQSPTHLIKTRGQQVTLRCSPKSGHDTVSWYQQALGQGPQFIFQYYEEEERQRGNFPDRFSGHQFPNYSSELNVNALLLGDSALYLCASSKGQGATEAFFGQGTRLTVV.

This clone was seen a handful of times. This sequence joins TRBV7-8 and TRBJ2-2; 14 nucleotides line up with TRBD2. Germline trimming cut 2 bases from V and 5 bases from J; bases unmatched to any gene: 7. From germline, CDR1 is SGHVS and CDR2 FQNEAQ. This CDR3 is 18 amino acids long. The CDR3 loop is CASSLLMGTSGGTGELFF. Here the CDR3 DNA reads TGTGCCAGCAGCTTACTAATGGGGACTAGCGGGGGAACCGGGGAGCTGTTTTTT.

This chain links TRBV7-2 with TRBJ1-2; D gene ambiguous. The CDR3 has 16 residues. Germline V gene data show CDR1 as SGHTA and CDR2 as FQGNSA. Trimming took 3 bases from V and 3 from J, leaving 17 bases between them. DNA of the CDR3: TGTGCCAGCAGCTTGGGTCGGCAGTCGAACTACTATGGCTACACCTTC. As protein: CASSLGRQSNYYGYTF.

V usage is TRBV19 and J usage is TRBJ2-3, with TRBD1 matching over 9 bases. The CDR3 runs to 15 residues. Germline trimming cut 8 bases from V and 6 bases from J; bases unmatched to any gene: 12. The germline gives CDR1 LNHDA, CDR2 SQIVND (reference sequence). CDR3 in DNA: TGTGCCAGTCGGCCCGGGACAGGGTATCGTGATACGCAGTATTTT. This codes for CASRPGTGYRDTQYF.

This clone was counted a few times. The V and J genes are TRBV4-2 and TRBJ2-7; TRBD2 aligns across 9 bases. The junction had 2 bases not matched to a gene; V was cut back by 1 base and J by 1 base. Germline-derived CDR1 and CDR2 are LGHNA and YNFKEQ. This CDR3 comprises 15 residues. The CDR3 sequence is CASSQGLAGSYEQYF. In DNA form, the CDR3 reads TGTGCCAGCAGCCAAGGCCTAGCGGGGTCCTACGAGCAGTACTTC.

The V and J genes are TRBV9 and TRBJ1-1; D may be TRBD1 (5 bases). The germline V gene encodes CDR1 SGDLS and CDR2 YYNGEE. V was trimmed by 4 bases and J by 1 base, leaving 11 bases between them. The CDR3 is 14 residues long. CDR3 nucleotides: TGTGCCAGCAGCCCCCTTGACAGGAACACTGAAGCTTTCTTT. It translates to CASSPLDRNTEAFF.

The chain is built from TRBV6-5 and TRBJ2-3; 9 bases match TRBD1. This CDR3 has 14 amino acids. Trimming took 6 bases from V and 2 from J; bases not matched to a gene: 3. Germline CDR1 reads MNHEY; CDR2 reads SVGAGI. CDR3 DNA: TGTGCCAGCAGGGACAGGGGACCCACAGATACGCAGTATTTT. Translation: CASRDRGPTDTQYF.